Listed here are 14 T cell receptor beta chains from one sample, sequenced in a study of shared clonotypes between healthy human individuals. Sequencing used immunoSEQ multiplex PCR; TCRdb keeps in-frame clones, though not all of them. The table lists roughly 2,500,000 clones, over 85% of them singletons. The sample consisted of naive CD4+ T cells from PBMCs. The subset denotes: CD45RA+ positively selected. The receptors were gathered from a man in his late teens or twenties in good health. Some clones in this sample may be carry-over from other donors' samples.

This sequence joins TRBV19 and TRBJ2-2; the match to TRBD2 covers 12 bases. V dropped 3 bases and J dropped 3; count of bases not matched to a gene: 8. Germline V lookup: CDR1 LNHDA, CDR2 SQIVND (reference sequence). The CDR3 contains 18 residues. The CDR3 DNA reads TGTGCCAGTAGTATCCCTCGACTAGCGGGGGCATACACCGGGGAGCTGTTTTTT. This encodes CASSIPRLAGAYTGELFF.

The genes are TRBV4-1 and TRBJ2-2; weak D call: TRBD2 (6 bases). Germline V lookup: CDR1 MGHRA, CDR2 YSYEKL. The CDR3 has 16 amino acids. Trimming cost V 0 bases and J 3 bases, with 11 bases left between them. The CDR3 is CASSQEGGWDTGELFF. As DNA, the CDR3 is TGCGCCAGCAGCCAAGAAGGAGGGTGGGACACCGGGGAGCTGTTTTTT.

This rearrangement joins TRBV7-9 to TRBJ2-2; maybe TRBD2 (5 bases). The germline V and J ends were trimmed by 5 bases and 0 bases, with 13 bases remaining between them. CDR3 length: 16 residues. Germline V CDR1 and CDR2: SEHNR, FQNEAQ (reference sequence). The CDR3 nucleotides read TGTGCCAGCAGCGTCGGGGTCTCCTCGAACACCGGGGAGCTGTTTTTT. Translating gives CASSVGVSSNTGELFF.

The chain combines TRBV28 with TRBJ1-5, with a possible D match to TRBD1 (5 bases). Germline assignment: CDR1 MDHEN and CDR2 SYDVKM. Trimming pared 9 bases from V and 2 bases from J, leaving 8 bases between. The CDR3 has 12 amino acids. CDR3 sequence (DNA): TGTGCCAGTTGGGACCGCAATCAGCCCCAGCATTTT. Translating it yields CASWDRNQPQHF.

V is TRBV7-8 and J is TRBJ2-3, with 11 positions matching TRBD2. The ends lost 6 bases at V and 4 bases at J; junction bases unmatched: 9. The length of the CDR3 is 16 residues. CDR1 and CDR2 from the germline V gene are SGHVS and FQNEAQ. Here the CDR3 reads CASRNIAGGNPDTQYF. DNA for the CDR3: TGTGCCAGCAGGAACATAGCGGGAGGGAACCCAGATACGCAGTATTTT.

The chain joins TRBV10-1 to TRBJ1-1; D is uncertain. The V gene's germline CDR1 is WNHNN and CDR2 SYGVQD (reference sequence). The CDR3 consists of 15 residues. The V and J ends lost 3 bases and 1 base respectively, with 12 bases between them. CDR3 loop: CASSDEGLSNTEAFF. DNA of the CDR3: TGCGCCAGCAGTGACGAAGGACTTTCGAACACTGAAGCTTTCTTT.

The V and J genes are TRBV5-5 and TRBJ2-7, with 7 bases matching TRBD2. The V gene end was trimmed by 3 bases and the J gene end by 3 bases; junction bases not matched to a gene: 6. CDR1 and CDR2 from the germline V gene are SGHKS and YYEKEE (reference sequence). The CDR3 consists of 14 residues. The CDR3 DNA is TGTGCCAGCAGCTGGCGGCCTAGCGGCTACGAGCAGTACTTC. Its protein is CASSWRPSGYEQYF.

The chain has TRBV19 and TRBJ2-1; unclear D gene. This CDR3 comprises 15 residues. Trimming cost V 0 bases and J 9 bases, with 15 bases left between them. Germline V gives CDR1 LNHDA, CDR2 SQIVND (reference sequence). CDR3 DNA sequence: TGTGCCAGTAGTATAGATCTATTACAGCTAACTGAGCAGTTCTTC. This gives the protein CASSIDLLQLTEQFF.

This chain uses TRBV18 with TRBJ2-7; 7 bases agree with TRBD2. Germline CDR1 reads KGHSH; CDR2 reads LQKENI. The CDR3 covers 15 residues. V lost 6 bases, J lost 4 bases, and 12 bases stayed unmatched. CDR3 DNA: TGTGCCAGCTCCCCCGGGACTACGGCTTTTTACGAGCAGTACTTC. Its translation: CASSPGTTAFYEQYF.

The rearrangement joins TRBV2 to TRBJ2-5; TRBD1 is a possible D gene (5 bases). Per the germline V gene, CDR1 is SNHLY and CDR2 is FYNNEI. Trimming stripped 8 bases from V and 2 bases from J, with 12 bases between. CDR3 length equals 13 residues. CDR3 bases: TGTGCCAGCGTGCAGGGCCTACAAGAGACCCAGTACTTC. Protein: CASVQGLQETQYF.

This clone was recorded once. The chain employs TRBV28 and TRBJ1-5; no definite D call. This CDR3 comprises 15 residues. With 9 bases removed from V and 1 base from J, the gap between germline ends came to 16 bases. Germline V gene sequence: CDR1 MDHEN, CDR2 SYDVKM. The CDR3 sequence: CASLWRGFSNQPQHF. DNA for the CDR3: TGTGCCAGTCTCTGGAGAGGGTTCAGCAATCAGCCCCAGCATTTT. The variable domain in full, completed from reference TRBV28 and TRBJ1-5, reads DVKVTQSSRYLVKRTGEKVFLECVQDMDHENMFWYRQDPGLGLRLIYFSYDVKMKEKGDIPEGYSVSREKKERFSLILESASTNQTSMYLCASLWRGFSNQPQHFGDGTRLSIL.

The V call is TRBV6-5, the J call TRBJ1-2; TRBD1 is a possible D gene (5 bases). Per the germline V gene, CDR1 is MNHEY and CDR2 is SVGAGI. Trimming pared 0 bases from V and 4 bases from J, leaving 15 bases between. The CDR3 extends over 16 amino acids. CDR3 bases: TGTGCCAGCAGTTACTCGAGTGCCCAGGGTTCCTATGGCTACACCTTC. It codes for CASSYSSAQGSYGYTF.

The sample holds one count of this clone. Other DNA sequences in the sample encode the same CDR3. The chain combines TRBV18 with TRBJ2-3; D gene ambiguous. Looked up from germline, CDR1 is KGHSH and CDR2 is LQKENI. V was trimmed by 3 bases and J by 3 bases, leaving 10 bases between them. CDR3 length: 14 residues. Here the CDR3 reads CASSPLGSTDTQYF. The DNA of the CDR3 is TGTGCCAGCTCACCGTTAGGCTCGACAGATACGCAGTATTTT.

The rearrangement joins TRBV11-2 to TRBJ2-4; D not certain. The CDR3 is made up of 14 amino acids. Germline CDR1 is SGHAT and CDR2 is FQNNGV. Deletions cut 5 bases from V and 6 bases from J, with 14 bases between. The DNA for the CDR3 is TGTGCCAGCAGCCCCAGGCCCGTAGGAAACATTCAGTACTTC. It specifies CASSPRPVGNIQYF.